This T cell receptor (beta chain) was recovered during a study of T cells after yellow fever vaccination (dated by TCRdb to between 2018 and 2021). Concerning the study at large: The SMART-Seq v4 Ultra Low Input RNA kit was used to prepare libraries from fractions with low cell numbers. Bulk TCR alpha and beta repertoires were sequenced longitudinally to track T-cell clones before and after primary and booster YFV17D yellow fever vaccination. Two healthy male donors, one aged 18 to 29 and one aged 30 to 40 years, made up the cohort. Bulk PBMC replicates and cell subsets were isolated from blood drawn at multiple timepoints before and after both primary and secondary immunization. What the research found in general, with its limitations: Compared with the primary T-cell response, the secondary T-cell response was weaker but faster, peaking on day 5 rather than day 15. A small fraction of clonotypes appeared in both the CD4 and CD8 compartments, likely as a result of convergent recombination. Computational filtering was needed because FACS-sorted repertoires could contain abundant contaminating clonotypes from the bulk population. The study included only two donors, which limits how far the findings can be generalized. After the booster, most of the clones that had expanded following primary vaccination were detected again (96% of CD4 and around 88% of CD8), which suggests that memory was broadly maintained.

Reading the label with the study, this specimen's treatment or condition is: live attenuated yellow fever vaccine strain. PBMCs were isolated from peripheral blood using a standard Ficoll-Paque protocol. CD4 and CD8 T-cell fractions were isolated with Dynabeads CD4 and CD8 positive selection kits. RNA was extracted with TriZol from bulk PBMCs, CD4 and CD8 fractions, and dextramer-positive and dextramer-negative fractions. V is reduced by 0 bases and J by 7 bases, leaving a spacing of 19 bases between them. Including the terminal cysteine and phenylalanine, the CDR3 comprises 15 residues. CDR3 DNA only is kept here, 45 bases in frame from base 1. The germline V gene (reference sequence) specifies DFQATT as CDR1 and SNEGSKA as CDR2. TCR cDNA was synthesized by 5'RACE template switching, which introduced a universal primer site and unique molecular identifiers. Priming for cDNA synthesis came from both the TCR alpha and TCR beta constant segments. Two PCR steps were used to amplify libraries, with sample barcodes and sequencing adapters being added in the second step. Libraries were sequenced on Illumina HiSeq 2500 (2x100 bp) or NovaSeq (2x150 bp). In the paper's pipeline: MIGEC was used to demultiplex reads and collapse the reads into UMI consensus sequences, and MiXCR was used for V(D)J alignment. Vaccine-responding clonotypes were identified with edgeR using replicate PBMC samples, with FDR below 0.01 and a log2 fold change above 5 up to day 15 being required. Each bulk clonotype received a CD4 or CD8 identity based on whether the sequenced CD4 or CD8 repertoire contained that clonotype at higher abundance. Through fastp at Q25 and MiXCR, TCRdb rebuilt clones from the public reads, retaining in-frame beta chains. Rows merge per CDR3 protein into single entries with the most common DNA and genes. None of the V and J calls come from the authors' own analysis; TCRdb made them. The sample table shows roughly 140,000 distinct CDR3 sequences, and 6.5% to 8.5% are seen once. Under 0.85% of the sample is held by the ten biggest clonotypes.

The sample holds many counts of this clonotype. Its target antigen remains unknown. No much larger clone exists at a distance of one base, and base qualities are not known. This sequence originates from a young man who received the YFV17D yellow fever vaccine. The sequence is built from TRBV20-1 and TRBJ2-7, with a tentative D gene TRBD1 over 6 matching bases. The material was CD4+ T cells sorted from PBMCs, obtained 5 days after the yellow fever booster vaccination. The sequence in DNA is TGCAGTGCTAGAGATAAGGGCAGGGGAAGTAGGGAGCAGTACTTC. The resulting protein is CSARDKGRGSREQYF.